This T cell receptor beta chain was obtained from a study of T cells after yellow fever vaccination. Study information: Where fractions had low cell numbers, libraries were prepared from them with the SMART-Seq v4 Ultra Low Input RNA kit.

General study results and limits: Weaker overall, the secondary response nonetheless peaked faster (day 5 versus 15).

The CDR3 totals 16 residues. The germline V gene has CDR1 SGDLS and CDR2 YYNGEE. With 4 bases clipped from V and 2 bases from J, the junction kept 7 bases outside the gene matches. The study made its TCR cDNA through 5'RACE template switching. That step introduced a universal primer site along with UMIs. TCRdb recomputed calls from the 5' RACE reads with MiXCR, one row per CDR3 protein. This sample has roughly 340,000 distinct CDR3 sequences, with about 4% found just once. There are a few counts of this clonotype. What it binds is not known. The sample consisted of PBMCs, taken 5 days after the yellow fever booster vaccination. The chain combines TRBV9 with TRBJ2-2; TRBD2 agrees at 8 bases. This sequence was found in a man younger than 35 who received the YFV17D yellow fever vaccine. The CDR3 DNA sequence: TGTGCCAGCAGCCCTCTGGCGGGGGGTAACACCGGGGAGCTGTTTTTT. Encoded protein: CASSPLAGGNTGELFF.